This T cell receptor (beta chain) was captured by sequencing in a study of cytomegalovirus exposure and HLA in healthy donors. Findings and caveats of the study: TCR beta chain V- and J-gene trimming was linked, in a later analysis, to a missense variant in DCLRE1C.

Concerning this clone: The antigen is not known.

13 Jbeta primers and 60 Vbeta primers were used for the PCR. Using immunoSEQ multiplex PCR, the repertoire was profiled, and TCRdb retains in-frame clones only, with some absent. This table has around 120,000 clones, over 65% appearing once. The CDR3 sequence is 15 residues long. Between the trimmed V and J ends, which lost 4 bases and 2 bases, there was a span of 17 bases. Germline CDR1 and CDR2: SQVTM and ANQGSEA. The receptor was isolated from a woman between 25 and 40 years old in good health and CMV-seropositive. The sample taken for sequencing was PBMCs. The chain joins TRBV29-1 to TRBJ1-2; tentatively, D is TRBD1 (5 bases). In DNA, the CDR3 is TGCAGCGTTGGACCAAAGACAGACGACAACTATGGCTACACCTTC. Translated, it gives CSVGPKTDDNYGYTF.